The 26 T cell receptor beta chains reported below all come from one sample, sequenced in a study of memory CD4+ T cells and cytomegalovirus serostatus. Clones were sequenced by immunoSEQ multiplex PCR, and TCRdb holds only the in-frame ones, with some missing. The sample holds around 84,000 clones, approximately 80% seen once. The sort gate was single viable CD3+CD4+CD8-CD45RO+ cells for memory CD4+ T cells. The sample consisted of memory CD4+ T cells from blood. Every receptor here comes from an adult in good health and CMV-seronegative.

V is TRBV7-8 and J is TRBJ2-7; 9 bases line up with TRBD2. The CDR3 runs 15 residues. V gave up 2 bases and J gave up 0 bases; unmatched junction bases: 2. Germline CDR1 reads SGHVS; CDR2 reads FQNEAQ. The CDR3: CASSLLAGNSYEQYF. The CDR3 region has the DNA TGTGCCAGCAGCTTACTAGCGGGGAACTCCTACGAGCAGTACTTC.

The V call is TRBV7-9, the J call TRBJ2-2; 7 positions match TRBD1. V shed 11 bases, J shed 7 bases, and the junction held 10 bases outside the gene matches. The germline gives CDR1 SEHNR, CDR2 FQNEAQ (reference sequence). The CDR3 is made up of 13 amino acids. The chain's CDR3 is CAGRGLAIGELFF. Written as DNA, the CDR3 is TGTGCCGGAAGGGGGCTAGCTATCGGGGAGCTGTTTTTT.

The J gene is TRBJ1-1, the V gene TRBV4-2; D is possibly TRBD1 (5 bases). Germline CDR1 reads LGHNA; CDR2 reads YNFKEQ. The V gene lost 3 bases and the J gene lost 4 bases, with 15 bases spanning the gap. This CDR3 contains 15 residues. CDR3 in amino acids: CASSHPQEPGTEAFF. CDR3 in DNA: TGTGCCAGCAGCCACCCACAGGAGCCGGGCACTGAAGCTTTCTTT.

The chain recombines TRBV19 with TRBJ1-1, with 8 bases identical to TRBD1. V lost 4 bases, J lost 1 base, and 11 bases stayed unmatched. This CDR3 is built from 17 residues. CDR1 is LNHDA and CDR2 is SQIVND in the germline V gene (reference sequence). CDR3 residues: CASSTNIQGAGNTEAFF. Written as DNA, the CDR3 is TGTGCCAGTAGTACGAACATCCAGGGGGCGGGGAACACTGAAGCTTTCTTT.

This chain joins TRBV5-1 and TRBJ1-3, with 7 positions matching TRBD1. Germline CDR1 reads SGHRS; CDR2 reads YFSETQ. The CDR3 has 17 residues. The V and J ends lost 0 bases and 0 bases, in that order; junction bases with no gene match: 6. The CDR3 region is CASSLEGQLLSGNTIYF. The CDR3 DNA is TGCGCCAGCAGCTTGGAGGGACAGCTCCTCTCTGGAAACACCATATATTTT.

The V call is TRBV6-5, the J call TRBJ2-5; D uncertain. Trimming stripped 3 bases from V and 6 bases from J, with 5 bases between. The CDR3 sequence is 11 residues long. Germline V gene lookup returns CDR1 MNHEY and CDR2 SVGAGI. CDR3 amino acids: CASSYRQTQYF. In DNA form, the CDR3 reads TGTGCCAGCAGTTATCGTCAGACCCAGTACTTC.

The V gene is TRBV28, the J gene TRBJ1-2; D gene unclear. Deletions cut 3 bases from V and 8 bases from J, with 10 bases between. The CDR3 has 12 residues. CDR1 MDHEN and CDR2 SYDVKM come from the germline V gene. In DNA, the CDR3 is TGTGCCAGCAGTTTGCCCTGGAAGGGCTACACCTTC. This translates into CASSLPWKGYTF.

J is TRBJ1-2 and V is TRBV5-5; 8 bases are a match to TRBD1. Germline CDR1 SGHKS, CDR2 YYEKEE (reference sequence). J gave up 6 bases and V 4 bases, and 5 bases lay outside the gene matches. The CDR3 loop spans 13 amino acids. CDR3 in DNA: TGTGCCAGCAGCAGGGACAGGCCCGATGGCTACACCTTC. Encoded protein: CASSRDRPDGYTF.

The chain's CDR3 is CASSGGLAGIYEQYF. Here the CDR3 DNA reads TGTGCCAGCAGTGGAGGACTAGCGGGCATCTACGAGCAGTACTTC. V and J are TRBV6-5 and TRBJ2-7, with 11 nucleotides matching TRBD2. The CDR3 covers 15 residues. The V gene's germline CDR1 is MNHEY and CDR2 SVGAGI. With V trimmed by 5 bases and J by 3 bases, 6 bases remained unmatched.

DNA of the CDR3: TGCGCCAGCAGTGAGTCGACGGTGCTGGGAGCTTTCTTT. The encoded protein is CASSESTVLGAFF. The chain links TRBV10-2 to TRBJ1-1; D unresolved. This CDR3 contains 13 residues. With 0 bases removed from V and 10 bases from J, the gap between germline ends came to 12 bases. Germline V gives CDR1 WSHSY, CDR2 SAAADI.

This chain joins TRBV11-3 and TRBJ2-2; the D is unclear. The length of the CDR3 is 16 residues. Germline V gives CDR1 SGHNT, CDR2 YENEEA. Trimming removed 2 bases at V and 5 bases at J, with 15 bases between. The CDR3 here is CASSLRASPPTGELFF. CDR3 bases: TGTGCCAGCAGCTTAAGGGCCTCACCCCCGACCGGGGAGCTGTTTTTT.

This chain uses TRBV4-3 with TRBJ2-3; D is perhaps TRBD2 (5 bases). The V gene lost 1 base and the J gene lost 0 bases, with 8 bases spanning the gap. Germline-derived CDR1 and CDR2 are LGHNA and YSLEER. The CDR3 has 15 residues. CDR3: CASSQVGGSTDTQYF. CDR3 in DNA: TGCGCCAGCAGCCAAGTAGGCGGGAGCACAGATACGCAGTATTTT.

The V call is TRBV4-1, the J call TRBJ1-1; D is unresolved. Trimming removed 4 bases from V and 0 bases from J, with 6 bases in between. Looked up from germline, CDR1 is MGHRA and CDR2 is YSYEKL. CDR3 length: 13 residues. The CDR3 here is CASSRLLNTEAFF. Here the CDR3 DNA reads TGCGCCAGCAGCCGTCTATTGAACACTGAAGCTTTCTTT.

This sequence joins TRBV14 and TRBJ2-7; 12 bases align to TRBD1. The CDR3 spans 14 residues. Per germline, CDR1 SGHDN and CDR2 FVKESK. The trim removed 4 bases at V and 5 bases at J, leaving 3 bases unmatched. The CDR3 reads CASSPGQGADEQYF. Here the CDR3 DNA reads TGTGCCAGCAGCCCGGGACAGGGGGCCGACGAGCAGTACTTC. Together with reference TRBV14 and TRBJ2-7, the CDR3 gives the full variable domain: EAGVTQFPSHSVIEKGQTVTLRCDPISGHDNLYWYRRVMGKEIKFLLHFVKESKQDESGMPNNRFLAERTGGTYSTLKVQPAELEDSGVYFCASSPGQGADEQYFGPGTRLTVT.

The gene calls are TRBV11-3 and TRBJ2-2; TRBD1 might be the D (6 bases). The V gene lost 4 bases and the J gene lost 5 bases, with 20 bases spanning the gap. The CDR3 extends over 17 amino acids. Germline V gene sequence: CDR1 SGHNT, CDR2 YENEEA. The CDR3 region has the DNA TGTGCCAGCAGCTACGAACAGGGATTTGGAACAACCGGGGAGCTGTTTTTT. It codes for CASSYEQGFGTTGELFF.

The V call is TRBV19, the J call TRBJ1-2, with D hard to call. Germline V CDR1 and CDR2: LNHDA, SQIVND (reference sequence). This CDR3 contains 13 residues. V was pared by 5 bases and J by 4 bases, with 11 bases between. The CDR3 coding sequence is TGTGCCAGTAGTGTGGACGGAATCTATGGCTACACCTTC. The encoded protein is CASSVDGIYGYTF.

For this clone: The germline gene is not matched at one end of the junction; a read error may be the cause. This rearrangement joins TRBV18 to TRBJ2-7; perhaps TRBD1 as D (7 bases). Per germline, CDR1 KGHSH and CDR2 LQKENI. This CDR3 comprises 13 residues. DNA of the CDR3: TGTGCCAGCTCACTCGACACACAGGGGACTTTAGGCTTC. Amino acids: CASSLDTQGTLGF. Full variable domain (outside the CDR3, taken from reference TRBV18 and TRBJ2-7): NAGVMQNPRHLVRRRGQEARLRCSPMKGHSHVYWYRQLPEEGLKFMVYLQKENIIDESGMPKERFSAEFPKEGPSILRIQQVVRGDSAAYFCASSLDTQGTLGFGPGTRLTVT.

CDR3 in DNA: TGTGCTAGTGGTTTCACAGGGTCTGATACGCAGTATTTT. It encodes CASGFTGSDTQYF. The chain links TRBV12-5 to TRBJ2-3; tentative D call: TRBD1 (6 bases). Trimming pared 3 bases from V and 6 bases from J, leaving 10 bases between. Germline lookup yields CDR1 LGHNT and CDR2 FRNRAP. The CDR3 sequence is 13 residues long.

The chain is built from TRBV6-6 and TRBJ2-1; the match to TRBD2 covers 7 bases. Germline V gene lookup returns CDR1 MNHNY and CDR2 SVGAGI (reference sequence). After removal of 5 bases from V and 7 bases from J, the junction contained 5 bases not matched to a gene. The length of the CDR3 is 13 residues. CDR3 nucleotide sequence: TGTGCCAGCAGTCTGACTAGCATAAATGAGCAGTTCTTC. It encodes CASSLTSINEQFF.

This rearrangement joins TRBV5-1 to TRBJ1-6; TRBD1 agrees at 7 bases. The CDR3 has 15 amino acids. Germline lookup yields CDR1 SGHRS and CDR2 YFSETQ. V was pared by 0 bases and J by 9 bases, with 6 bases of the junction left unmatched. For the CDR3, the DNA is TGCGCCAGCAGCTTGGACGGGACAGCTCTTTCACCCCTCCACTTT. Its translation: CASSLDGTALSPLHF.

The chain has TRBV7-3 and TRBJ1-1; D is possibly TRBD1 (5 bases). CDR3 length: 13 amino acids. The V end was cut by 6 bases, the J end by 4 bases, with 12 bases between. Germline loops: CDR1 SGHTA, CDR2 FQGTGA. The CDR3 nucleotides are TGTGCCAGCAGACTTCCAGGGAGCACTGAAGCTTTCTTT. Translated, it gives CASRLPGSTEAFF.

The chain recombines TRBV29-1 with TRBJ1-3; D may be TRBD1 (5 bases). V was clipped by 6 bases and J by 4 bases, with 13 bases between them. Germline V CDR1 and CDR2: SQVTM, ANQGSEA. The length of the CDR3 is 13 residues. In nucleotides, the CDR3 is TGCAGCGTCCGGACCGCAGGGGGAAACACCATATATTTT. Protein sequence: CSVRTAGGNTIYF.

The table lists this clone with a few counts. The rearrangement joins TRBV5-4 to TRBJ1-4; 7 bases line up with TRBD1. V was clipped by 0 bases and J by 0 bases; unmatched bases: 2. Germline V lookup: CDR1 SGHNT, CDR2 YYREEE (reference sequence). The CDR3 contains 16 residues. The CDR3 region has the DNA TGTGCCAGCAGCTTGGACAGGGGCGCAACTAATGAAAAACTGTTTTTT. It specifies CASSLDRGATNEKLFF.

The chain joins TRBV10-3 to TRBJ1-1; no definite D call. Germline loops: CDR1 ENHRY, CDR2 SYGVKD. This CDR3 comprises 11 residues. V was pared by 7 bases and J by 7 bases, with 10 bases between. The CDR3 protein is CAINSGFEAFF. The CDR3 DNA reads TGTGCCATCAACTCCGGATTTGAAGCTTTCTTT.

The rearrangement uses TRBV6-6 and TRBJ2-7; D gene ambiguous. Trimming pared 0 bases from V and 0 bases from J, leaving 9 bases between. CDR1 is MNHNY, CDR2 SVGAGI, per germline (reference sequence). The CDR3 contains 15 residues. DNA for the CDR3: TGTGCCAGCAGTTACTCGACTCACAGCTCCTACGAGCAGTACTTC. This gives the protein CASSYSTHSSYEQYF.

The chain couples TRBV5-1 to TRBJ1-1; D unclear. The ends were cut back, 0 bases at V and 0 bases at J, with 6 bases in the middle. CDR1 is SGHRS, CDR2 YFSETQ, per germline. The CDR3 spans 14 residues. The chain's CDR3 is CASSLAGMNTEAFF. Here the CDR3 DNA reads TGCGCCAGCAGCTTGGCGGGAATGAACACTGAAGCTTTCTTT.